These 5 T cell receptor beta chains were all obtained from the same sample, sequenced in a study of cytomegalovirus exposure and HLA in healthy donors. It was with 60 Vbeta and 13 Jbeta primers that the PCR ran. Assay: immunoSEQ multiplex PCR; the TCRdb copy retains only in-frame clones and omits some. The sample lists about 180,000 clones; 80% to 85% were seen once. The sequenced sample consisted of PBMCs. The receptors were sampled from a boy between 2 and 10 years old in good health and CMV-seronegative.

This chain links TRBV5-1 with TRBJ2-2; TRBD2 aligns across 14 bases. Germline-derived CDR1 and CDR2 are SGHRS and YFSETQ. With 4 bases clipped from V and 3 bases from J, the junction kept 8 bases outside the gene matches. This CDR3 has 18 residues. The DNA of the CDR3 is TGCGCCAGCAGCCCGGGACTAGCGGGAGCTGGGGACACCGGGGAGCTGTTTTTT. This gives the protein CASSPGLAGAGDTGELFF.

The chain employs TRBV5-8 and TRBJ1-2; possibly TRBD1 for D (5 bases). CDR3 length: 17 residues. Germline loops: CDR1 SGHTS, CDR2 YDEGEE. V lost 6 bases and J 4 bases, leaving 25 bases between the germline ends. The CDR3 here is CASTTPGEFSRIYGYTF. CDR3 DNA: TGTGCCAGCACCACTCCGGGGGAGTTTAGTAGGATCTATGGCTACACCTTC.

V gene TRBV6-6 combines with J gene TRBJ1-2; D gene unclear. The V and J ends lost 0 bases and 1 base respectively, with 6 bases between them. Germline CDR1 reads MNHNY; CDR2 reads SVGAGI (reference sequence). The CDR3 sequence is 14 residues long. The CDR3 spells CASSYSSGNYGYTF. The CDR3 nucleotides read TGTGCCAGCAGTTACTCTTCGGGTAACTATGGCTACACCTTC.

This chain uses TRBV7-9 with TRBJ2-1; 7 bases are shared with TRBD2. In germline, CDR1 is SEHNR, CDR2 FQNEAQ (reference sequence). V lost 2 bases and J lost 4; bases outside the gene matches: 5. The CDR3 has 15 amino acids. The CDR3 sequence: CASSLRLAVYNEQFF. The CDR3 DNA sequence: TGTGCCAGCAGCTTAAGGCTAGCGGTATACAATGAGCAGTTCTTC.

This chain connects TRBV19 to TRBJ1-5; a possible D gene is TRBD1 (5 bases). Trimming removed 5 bases from V and 3 bases from J, with 14 bases in between. Per germline, CDR1 LNHDA and CDR2 SQIVND (reference sequence). The length of the CDR3 is 15 residues. This CDR3 is CASSGAGWFNQPQHF. The CDR3 DNA sequence: TGTGCCAGTAGTGGTGCAGGGTGGTTCAATCAGCCCCAGCATTTT.